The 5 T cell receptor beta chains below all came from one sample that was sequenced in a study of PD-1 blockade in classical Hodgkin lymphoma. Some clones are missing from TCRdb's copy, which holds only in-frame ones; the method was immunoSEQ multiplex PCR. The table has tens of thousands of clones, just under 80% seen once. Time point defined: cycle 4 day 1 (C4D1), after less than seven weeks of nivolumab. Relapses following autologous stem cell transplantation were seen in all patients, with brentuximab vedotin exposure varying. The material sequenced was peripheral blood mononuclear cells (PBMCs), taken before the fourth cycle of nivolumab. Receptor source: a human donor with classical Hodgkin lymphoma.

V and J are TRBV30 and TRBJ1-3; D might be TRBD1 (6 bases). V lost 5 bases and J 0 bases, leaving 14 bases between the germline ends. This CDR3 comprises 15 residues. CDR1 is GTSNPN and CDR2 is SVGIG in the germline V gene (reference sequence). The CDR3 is CAWVSVDSSGNTIYF. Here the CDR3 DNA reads TGTGCCTGGGTTAGTGTGGACAGCTCTGGAAACACCATATATTTT. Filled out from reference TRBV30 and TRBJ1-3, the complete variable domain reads SQTIHQWPATLVQPVGSPLSLECTVEGTSNPNLYWYRQAAGRGLQLLFYSVGIGQISSEVPQNLSASRPQDRQFILSSKKLLLSDSGFYLCAWVSVDSSGNTIYFGEGSWLTVV.

CDR3 sequence reads: CASSRTRSGAQHF. As DNA, the CDR3 is TGCGCCAGCAGCCGCACCCGATCCGGGGCCCAGCATTTT. This chain joins TRBV4-1 and TRBJ1-5; D uncertain. The CDR3 is made up of 13 amino acids. Between the trimmed V and J ends, which lost 4 bases and 11 bases, there was a span of 15 bases. Germline V gene data show CDR1 as MGHRA and CDR2 as YSYEKL.

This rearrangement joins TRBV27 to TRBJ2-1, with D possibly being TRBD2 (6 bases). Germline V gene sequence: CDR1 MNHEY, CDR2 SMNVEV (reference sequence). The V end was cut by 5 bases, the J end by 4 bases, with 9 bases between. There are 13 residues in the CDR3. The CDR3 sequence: CASSGGYYNEQFF. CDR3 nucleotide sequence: TGTGCCAGCAGTGGGGGGTATTACAATGAGCAGTTCTTC.

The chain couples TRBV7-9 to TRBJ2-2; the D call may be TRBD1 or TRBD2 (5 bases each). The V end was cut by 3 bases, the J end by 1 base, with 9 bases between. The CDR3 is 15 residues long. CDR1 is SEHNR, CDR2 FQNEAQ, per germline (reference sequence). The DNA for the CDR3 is TGTGCCAGCAGCTTTTTGGGGGTGAACACCGGGGAGCTGTTTTTT. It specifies CASSFLGVNTGELFF.

CDR3 sequence: CASSRNSLYEQYF. The CDR3 DNA reads as TGTGCCAGCAGCAGAAATTCCCTCTACGAGCAGTACTTC. The chain employs TRBV27 and TRBJ2-7; D not resolved. V lost 6 bases and J 3 bases, leaving 12 bases between the germline ends. Germline V gives CDR1 MNHEY, CDR2 SMNVEV (reference sequence). The CDR3 is 13 residues long.